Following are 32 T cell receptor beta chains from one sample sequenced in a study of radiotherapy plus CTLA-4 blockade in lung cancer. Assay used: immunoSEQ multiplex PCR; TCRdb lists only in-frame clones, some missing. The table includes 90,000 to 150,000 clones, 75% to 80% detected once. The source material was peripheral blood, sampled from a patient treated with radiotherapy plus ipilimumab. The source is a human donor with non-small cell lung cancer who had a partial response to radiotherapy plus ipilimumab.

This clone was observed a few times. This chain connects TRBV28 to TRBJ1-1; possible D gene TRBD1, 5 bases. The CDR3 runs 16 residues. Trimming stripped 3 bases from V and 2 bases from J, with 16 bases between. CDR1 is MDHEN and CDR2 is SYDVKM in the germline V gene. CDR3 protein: CASSFSRARRNTEAFF. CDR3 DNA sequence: TGTGCCAGCAGTTTTTCCAGGGCGAGGAGAAACACTGAAGCTTTCTTT. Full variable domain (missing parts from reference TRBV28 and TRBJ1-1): DVKVTQSSRYLVKRTGEKVFLECVQDMDHENMFWYRQDPGLGLRLIYFSYDVKMKEKGDIPEGYSVSREKKERFSLILESASTNQTSMYLCASSFSRARRNTEAFFGQGTRLTVV.

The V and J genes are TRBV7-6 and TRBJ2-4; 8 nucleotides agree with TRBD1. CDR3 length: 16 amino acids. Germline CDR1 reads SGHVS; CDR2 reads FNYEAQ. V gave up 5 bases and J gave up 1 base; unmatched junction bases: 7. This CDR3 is CASSKSQGAAKNIQYF. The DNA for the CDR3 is TGTGCCAGCAGCAAATCGCAGGGGGCGGCCAAAAACATTCAGTACTTC.

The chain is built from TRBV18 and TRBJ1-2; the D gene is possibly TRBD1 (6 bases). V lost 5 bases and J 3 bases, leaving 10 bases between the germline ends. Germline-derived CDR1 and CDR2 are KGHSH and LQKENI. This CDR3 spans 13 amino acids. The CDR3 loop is CASSGTSDYGYTF. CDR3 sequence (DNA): TGTGCCAGCTCAGGGACAAGCGACTATGGCTACACCTTC.

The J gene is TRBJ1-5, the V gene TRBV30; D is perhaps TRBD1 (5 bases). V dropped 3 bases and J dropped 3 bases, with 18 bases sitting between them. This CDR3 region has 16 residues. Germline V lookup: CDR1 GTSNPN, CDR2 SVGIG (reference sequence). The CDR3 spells CAWSGDSPRDNQPQHF. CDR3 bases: TGTGCCTGGAGCGGGGACTCCCCCCGAGACAATCAGCCCCAGCATTTT.

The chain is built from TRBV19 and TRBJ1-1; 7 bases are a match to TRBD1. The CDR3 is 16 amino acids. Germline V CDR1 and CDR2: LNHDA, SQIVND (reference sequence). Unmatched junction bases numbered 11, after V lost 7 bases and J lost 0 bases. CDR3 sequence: CASKMGPRGMNTEAFF. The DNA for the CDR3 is TGTGCCAGTAAGATGGGTCCCAGGGGGATGAACACTGAAGCTTTCTTT. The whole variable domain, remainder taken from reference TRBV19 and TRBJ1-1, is DGGITQSPKYLFRKEGQNVTLSCEQNLNHDAMYWYRQDPGQGLRLIYYSQIVNDFQKGDIAEGYSVSREKKESFPLTVTSAQKNPTAFYLCASKMGPRGMNTEAFFGQGTRLTVV.

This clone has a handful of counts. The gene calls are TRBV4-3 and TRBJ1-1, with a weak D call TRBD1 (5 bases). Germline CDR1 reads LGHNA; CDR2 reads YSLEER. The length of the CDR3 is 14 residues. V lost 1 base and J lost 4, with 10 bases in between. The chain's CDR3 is CASSQGQLSTEAFF. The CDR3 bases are TGCGCCAGCAGCCAAGGACAGTTGAGCACTGAAGCTTTCTTT.

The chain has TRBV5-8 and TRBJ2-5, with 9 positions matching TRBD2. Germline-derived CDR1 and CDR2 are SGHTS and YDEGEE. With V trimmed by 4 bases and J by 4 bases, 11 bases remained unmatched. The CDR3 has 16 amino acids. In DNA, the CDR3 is TGTGCCAGCAGCCCTGCCGGAGGTAGCGGGAGAGAGACCCAGTACTTC. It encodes CASSPAGGSGRETQYF. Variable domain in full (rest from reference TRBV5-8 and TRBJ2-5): EAGVTQSPTHLIKTRGQQATLRCSPISGHTSVYWYQQALGLGLQFLLWYDEGEERNRGNFPPRFSGRQFPNYSSELNVNALELEDSALYLCASSPAGGSGRETQYFGPGTRLLVL.

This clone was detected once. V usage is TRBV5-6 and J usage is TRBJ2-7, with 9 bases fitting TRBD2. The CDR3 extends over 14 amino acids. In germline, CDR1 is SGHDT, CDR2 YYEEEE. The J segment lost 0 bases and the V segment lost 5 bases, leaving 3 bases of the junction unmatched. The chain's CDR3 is CASRFSGSSYEQYF. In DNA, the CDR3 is TGTGCCAGCAGGTTTAGCGGGAGCTCCTACGAGCAGTACTTC.

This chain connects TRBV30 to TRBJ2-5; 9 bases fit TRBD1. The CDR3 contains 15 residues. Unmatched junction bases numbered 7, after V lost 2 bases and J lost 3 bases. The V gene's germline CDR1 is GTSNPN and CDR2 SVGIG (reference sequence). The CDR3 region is CAWSPVGQGKETQYF. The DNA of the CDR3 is TGTGCCTGGAGTCCCGTGGGACAGGGAAAAGAGACCCAGTACTTC.

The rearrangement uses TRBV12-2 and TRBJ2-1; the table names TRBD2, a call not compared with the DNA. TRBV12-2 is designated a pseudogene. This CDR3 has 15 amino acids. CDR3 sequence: CASRLGDLLYNEQFF. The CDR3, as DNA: TGTGCAAGTCGCTTAGGAGACTTACTCTACAATGAGCAGTTCTTC.

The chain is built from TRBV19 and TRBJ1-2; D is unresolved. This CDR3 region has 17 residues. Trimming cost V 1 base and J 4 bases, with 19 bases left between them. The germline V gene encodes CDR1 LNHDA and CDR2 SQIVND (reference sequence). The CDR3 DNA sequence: TGTGCCAGTAGTATAGGTAGTTTGGAGGTGCCTCGCTATGGCTACACCTTC. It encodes CASSIGSLEVPRYGYTF. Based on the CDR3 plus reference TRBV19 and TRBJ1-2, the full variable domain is DGGITQSPKYLFRKEGQNVTLSCEQNLNHDAMYWYRQDPGQGLRLIYYSQIVNDFQKGDIAEGYSVSREKKESFPLTVTSAQKNPTAFYLCASSIGSLEVPRYGYTFGSGTRLTVV.

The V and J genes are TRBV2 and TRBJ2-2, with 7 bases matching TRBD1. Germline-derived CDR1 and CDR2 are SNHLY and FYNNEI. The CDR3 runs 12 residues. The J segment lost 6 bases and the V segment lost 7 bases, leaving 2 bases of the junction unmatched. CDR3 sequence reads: CASMGTAGELFF. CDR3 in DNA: TGTGCCAGCATGGGGACAGCCGGGGAGCTGTTTTTT.

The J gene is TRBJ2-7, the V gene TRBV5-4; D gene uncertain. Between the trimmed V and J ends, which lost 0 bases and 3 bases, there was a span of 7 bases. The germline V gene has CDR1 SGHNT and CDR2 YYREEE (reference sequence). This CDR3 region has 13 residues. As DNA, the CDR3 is TGTGCCAGCAGCTTGGGGCGGAGCTACGAGCAGTACGTC. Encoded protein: CASSLGRSYEQYV.

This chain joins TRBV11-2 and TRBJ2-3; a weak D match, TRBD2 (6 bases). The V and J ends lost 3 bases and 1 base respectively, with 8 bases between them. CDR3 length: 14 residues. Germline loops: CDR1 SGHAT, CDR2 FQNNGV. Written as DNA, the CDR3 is TGTGCCAGCAGCTTCTGGGGGGGCACAGATACGCAGTATTTT. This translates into CASSFWGGTDTQYF.

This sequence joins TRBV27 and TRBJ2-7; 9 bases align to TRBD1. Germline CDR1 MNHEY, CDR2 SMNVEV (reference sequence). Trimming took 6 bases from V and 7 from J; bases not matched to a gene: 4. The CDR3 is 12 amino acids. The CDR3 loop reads CASRGTGREQYV. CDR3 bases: TGTGCCAGCAGGGGGACAGGGCGGGAGCAGTACGTC.

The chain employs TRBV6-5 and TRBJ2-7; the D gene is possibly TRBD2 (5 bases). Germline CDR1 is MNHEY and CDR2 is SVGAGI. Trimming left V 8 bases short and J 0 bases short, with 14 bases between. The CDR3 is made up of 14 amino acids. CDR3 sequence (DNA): TGTGCCAGCCGTGGGCTGGGGAGCTCCTACGAGCAGTACTTC. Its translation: CASRGLGSSYEQYF.

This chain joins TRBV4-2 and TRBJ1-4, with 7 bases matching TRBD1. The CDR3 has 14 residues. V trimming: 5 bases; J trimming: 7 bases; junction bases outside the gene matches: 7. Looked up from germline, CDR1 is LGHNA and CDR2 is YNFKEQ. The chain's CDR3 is CASSTDRASEKLFF. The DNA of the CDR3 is TGTGCCAGCAGCACCGACAGGGCTAGTGAAAAACTGTTTTTT.

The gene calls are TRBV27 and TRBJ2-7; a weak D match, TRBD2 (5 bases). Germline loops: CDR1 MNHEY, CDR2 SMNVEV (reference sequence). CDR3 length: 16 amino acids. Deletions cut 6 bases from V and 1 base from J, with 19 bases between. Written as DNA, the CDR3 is TGTGCCAGCAGAGTCGGCGGAGGTGACGGGTCCTACGAGCAGTACTTC. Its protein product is CASRVGGGDGSYEQYF.

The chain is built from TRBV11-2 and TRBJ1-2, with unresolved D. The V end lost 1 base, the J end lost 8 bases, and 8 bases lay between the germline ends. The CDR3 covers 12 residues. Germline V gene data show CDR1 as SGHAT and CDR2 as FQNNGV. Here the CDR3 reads CASSLGETGYTF. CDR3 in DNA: TGTGCCAGCAGCTTAGGGGAGACGGGCTACACCTTC.

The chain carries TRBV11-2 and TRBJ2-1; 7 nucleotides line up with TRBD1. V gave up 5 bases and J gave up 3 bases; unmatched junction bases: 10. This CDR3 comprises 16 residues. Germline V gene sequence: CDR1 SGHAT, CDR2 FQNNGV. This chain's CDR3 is CASSRGRDRLYNEQFF. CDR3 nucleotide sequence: TGTGCCAGCAGCCGCGGTAGGGACAGACTCTACAATGAGCAGTTCTTC.

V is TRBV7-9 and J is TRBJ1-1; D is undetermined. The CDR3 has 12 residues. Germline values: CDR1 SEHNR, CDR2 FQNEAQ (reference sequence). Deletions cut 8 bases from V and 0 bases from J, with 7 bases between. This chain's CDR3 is CASDQVNTEAFF. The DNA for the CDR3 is TGTGCCAGCGATCAGGTGAACACTGAAGCTTTCTTT.

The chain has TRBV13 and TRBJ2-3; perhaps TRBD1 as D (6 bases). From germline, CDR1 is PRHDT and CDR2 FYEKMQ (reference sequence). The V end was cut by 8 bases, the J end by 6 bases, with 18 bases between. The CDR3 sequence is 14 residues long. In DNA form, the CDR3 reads TGTGCCAGCGGGACACGACTTAATGTGGATACGCAGTATTTT. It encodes CASGTRLNVDTQYF.

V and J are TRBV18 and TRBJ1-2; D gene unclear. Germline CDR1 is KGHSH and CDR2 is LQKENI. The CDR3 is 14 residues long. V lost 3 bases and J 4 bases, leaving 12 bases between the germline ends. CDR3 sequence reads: CASSPPEQFYGYTF. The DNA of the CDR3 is TGTGCCAGCTCACCCCCGGAACAGTTCTATGGCTACACCTTC.

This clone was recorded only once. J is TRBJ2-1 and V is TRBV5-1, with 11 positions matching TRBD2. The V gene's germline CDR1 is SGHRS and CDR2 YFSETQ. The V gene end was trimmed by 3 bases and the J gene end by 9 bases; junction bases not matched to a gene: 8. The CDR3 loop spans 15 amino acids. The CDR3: CASSSTSGSYGEQFF. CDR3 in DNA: TGCGCCAGCAGCTCTACTAGCGGGAGTTACGGTGAGCAGTTCTTC.

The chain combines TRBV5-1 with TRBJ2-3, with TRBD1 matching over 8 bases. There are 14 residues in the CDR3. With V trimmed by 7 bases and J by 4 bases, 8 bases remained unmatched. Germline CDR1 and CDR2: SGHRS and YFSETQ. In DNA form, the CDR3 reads TGCGCCAGCTCTTACGGACAGGGCGCAGATACGCAGTATTTT. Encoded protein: CASSYGQGADTQYF. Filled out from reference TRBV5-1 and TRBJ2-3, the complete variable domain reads KAGVTQTPRYLIKTRGQQVTLSCSPISGHRSVSWYQQTPGQGLQFLFEYFSETQRNKGNFPGRFSGRQFSNSRSEMNVSTLELGDSALYLCASSYGQGADTQYFGPGTRLTVL.

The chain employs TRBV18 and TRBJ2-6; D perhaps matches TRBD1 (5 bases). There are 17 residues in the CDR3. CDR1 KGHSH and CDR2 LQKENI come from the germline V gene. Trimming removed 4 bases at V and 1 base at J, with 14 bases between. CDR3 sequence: CASSRRQQISGANVLTF. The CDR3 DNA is TGTGCCAGCTCACGGCGACAGCAAATATCTGGGGCCAACGTCCTGACTTTC.

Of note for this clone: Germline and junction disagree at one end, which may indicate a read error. CDR3 nucleotides: TGTGCCTGGAGTGTTGGTGTATCGGGTAGTTTT. This encodes CAWSVGVSGSF. The chain employs TRBV30 and TRBJ1-4, with D unresolved. Germline CDR1 reads GTSNPN; CDR2 reads SVGIG (reference sequence). The CDR3 consists of 11 residues.

The CDR3 reads CASSPMGQGGEAFF. Here the CDR3 DNA reads TGTGCCAGCTCACCAATGGGACAGGGGGGTGAAGCTTTCTTT. This chain joins TRBV18 and TRBJ1-1, with 11 bases matching TRBD1. The V segment lost 2 bases and the J segment 7 bases; nucleotides outside the gene matches: 3. This CDR3 region has 14 residues. CDR1 is KGHSH, CDR2 LQKENI, per germline.

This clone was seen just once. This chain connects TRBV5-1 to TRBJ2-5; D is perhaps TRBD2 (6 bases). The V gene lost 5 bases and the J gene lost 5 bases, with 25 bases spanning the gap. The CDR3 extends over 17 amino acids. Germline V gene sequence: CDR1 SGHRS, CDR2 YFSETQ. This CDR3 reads CASRRGDPAGTGETQYF. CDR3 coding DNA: TGCGCCAGCAGACGGGGTGACCCGGCGGGGACGGGGGAGACCCAGTACTTC.

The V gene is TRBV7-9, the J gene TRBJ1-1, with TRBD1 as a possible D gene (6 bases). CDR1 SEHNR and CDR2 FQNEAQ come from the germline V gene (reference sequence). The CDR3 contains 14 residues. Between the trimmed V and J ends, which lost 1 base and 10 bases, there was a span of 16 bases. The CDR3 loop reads CASSLDLGGLGAFF. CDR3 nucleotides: TGTGCCAGCAGCTTAGATTTAGGGGGATTGGGAGCTTTCTTT.

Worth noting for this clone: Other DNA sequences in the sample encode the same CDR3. For the CDR3, the DNA is TGTGCCACCAGCGGACCCCCGGGGACTAGCGGCCCTCTGACGTCCTACAATGAGCAGTTCTTC. Translated: CATSGPPGTSGPLTSYNEQFF. V usage is TRBV15 and J usage is TRBJ2-1; the match to TRBD2 covers 11 bases. This CDR3 is built from 21 residues. Germline CDR1 LNHNV, CDR2 YYDKDF (reference sequence). V dropped 5 bases and J dropped 1; count of bases not matched to a gene: 19.

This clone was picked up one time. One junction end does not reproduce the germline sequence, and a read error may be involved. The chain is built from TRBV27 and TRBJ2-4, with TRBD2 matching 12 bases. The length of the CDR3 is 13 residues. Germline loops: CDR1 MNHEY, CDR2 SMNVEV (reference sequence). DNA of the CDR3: TGTGCCAGCAGTCGACTAGCGGGAGTGGAGTTAGGCTTC. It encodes CASSRLAGVELGF.